Listed here is a single T cell receptor beta chain. The clone's antigen remains unknown. No base-level quality is on record; no much larger clone is a single base apart. The data were taken from a study of cytomegalovirus exposure and HLA in healthy donors (TCRdb year 2017). Regarding the complete study: An earlier analysis of fewer than 750 of the donors reported about 300 Gb of sequence data and 90 million to 120 million unique TCR beta sequences obtained from around 190 million T cells. A later analysis re-analyzed previously published TCR beta repertoires from roughly 630 donors and added high-resolution HLA genotyping to study TCR occurrence patterns. To decide whether each TCR beta V gene segment behaved as functional or pseudogenic, an earlier analysis of over 500 of the donors relied on high-throughput TCR beta sequencing. All discovery cohort repertoires had been generated using a single sequencing platform. Besides the first cohort of approximately 710 subjects, a separate validation cohort made up of some 110 different subjects was used. The study profiled the T cell repertoires of under 700 subjects by immunosequencing and related them to cytomegalovirus serostatus. HLA typing covered class I and class II loci at four-digit resolution. About 280 gigabases of sequencing data and 78 million or so unique TCR sequences were included in an early release covering 550 to 800 HLA-typed donors. The aim of the study was to test whether cataloging public T cell receptors could identify signatures of past pathogen exposure. Typing coverage varied by locus: roughly 620-640 donors for A, B, C, DRB1 and DQB1; around 560 for DQA1; approximately 570 for DPA1; about 450 for DPB1. Rather than using new phenotypic data, the later analysis identified candidate immune exposures from TCR beta sequences and from how often those sequences occurred across donors. Among about 400 genotyped donors of the cohort, an average of approximately 240,000 unique TCR beta nucleotide sequences was sequenced per donor, of which about 18% were non-productive. The genetic ancestry cluster associated with self-reported Caucasian donors included 65% to 90% of the 350 to 500 genotyped donors. A later genetic analysis used genome-wide SNP genotypes for 398 of the 666 donors, treating that subset as a discovery cohort. Alongside the repertoire data, information on donor age, sex, ethnicity and CMV serostatus was compiled. High-throughput TCR immunosequencing, statistical association of individual TCRs with disease status, and machine learning were combined to predict cytomegalovirus infection status. Four to six DR-DQ haplotypes were handled as single units for association and clustering, since linkage in the cohort was strong.

Library construction relied on the immunoSEQ multiplex PCR assay. For the multiplex PCR, a mixture combining 60 forward primers for TCR Vbeta segments and 13 reverse primers for TCR Jbeta segments was used. The CDR3 region of rearranged TCR beta genes was amplified from genomic DNA with a multiplex PCR assay. Amplified TCR beta libraries were sequenced as 87-base-pair reads on the Illumina HiSeq System. Per the authors' processing: In a later analysis, some 80 million unique TCR beta chains were counted across the 500 to 700 repertoires, and approximately 11 million of these chains were shared by at least two donors. Raw reads were error-corrected and collapsed into unique sequences with a nearest-neighbor algorithm that merged closely related sequences to remove PCR and sequencing errors. Alignment of CDR3 sequences to IMGT reference sequences was used to assign V, D and J gene segments. For a sequence to be retained, a match of at least six nucleotides to both a V gene segment and a J gene segment was required. A rearrangement counted as productive if the CDR3 had no stop codons and remained in frame with V and J, and every other rearrangement counted as non-productive. CDR3 was defined by IMGT convention, running from the second conserved V-encoded cysteine to the conserved J-encoded phenylalanine. In an earlier analysis of more than 550 of the donors, sequences lacking an unambiguous match to a single V gene segment were excluded. An earlier analysis of several hundred of the donors called V segments functional above 56.7% productive rearrangements and segregating when the between-donor standard deviation exceeded 5%. To diagnose cytomegalovirus status from the catalog of TCR beta chain sequences, a statistical classification framework was built. A later analysis assigned V and J genes by comparing TCR nucleotide sequences with IMGT/GENE-DB human TR gene sequences. Using the TCRdist pipeline, a later analysis assigned CDR3 sequences along with most-parsimonious VDJ recombination scenarios. In a later analysis, each TCR beta chain was defined by its CDR3 amino acid sequence together with its V-gene family, and reads without a unique V-gene family were excluded. To address suspected cross-contamination and a sequencing artifact, a later analysis removed under 600 highly shared, low-generation-probability nucleotide sequences. In a later analysis, a clonal expansion index was calculated for each public chain from normalized within-repertoire ranks of inferred template counts. Generation probabilities in a later analysis came from a VDJ recombination model fitted to out-of-frame rearrangements, and those results were checked against IGoR. A later analysis scored TCR-TCR, TCR-HLA and TCR-CMV co-occurrence with hypergeometric tests, applying a repertoire-size bias correction to TCR pairs. To estimate false discovery rates, a later analysis permuted the HLA or CMV assignments 20 times. In a later analysis, co-occurring TCRs were grouped using DBSCAN, and TCRdist sequence similarity was added for clustering within HLA-allele-positive subsets. For co-occurrence clustering, repertoires with fewer than 30,000 or more than 120,000 public chains were excluded, along with roughly five repertoires with anomalous nucleotide sharing. The source is immuneACCESS, and TCRdb retained only in-frame sequences with V and J called. Part of the clones is not carried over; for the studies checked, unresolved V genes explain less than half of this, and the remainder is unexplained. D and trimming come from the DNA, and the V and J calls and clone size come from that table. For this sample there are about 170,000 clones; 75% to 85% appear just once. Jointly, the top ten make up approximately 1.5% of the sample.

Summary of the overall study and its limitations: The classifier was reported to diagnose cytomegalovirus status with high specificity and sensitivity in both the original and validation cohorts. At a false discovery rate of 0.05, a later analysis linked around 17,000 TCR beta sequences to specific HLA alleles. A group of highly shared sequence variants was considered likely to be a technical artifact of the sequencing pipeline. V-gene and J-gene trimming of TCR beta chains was associated with a missense DCLRE1C variant in a later genetic analysis, and the association was replicated in an independent cohort. This cohort had only TCR beta chains sequenced, and the lack of alpha or paired-chain data limited which features could be detected. Because counts were too low, 15 or so rarely observed V segments, including chromosome 9 orphons, were excluded from the earlier analysis of several hundred of the donors. Correlated functional status among segregating V segments might be attributable to linkage disequilibrium, but an unknown experimental factor could not be ruled out. While some public TCRs were present in many individuals, most TCR sequences turned up only very rarely across donors. Strong co-occurrence of HLA alleles, especially DR and DQ, made assigning TCR associations to individual alleles difficult. Broadly in line with IMGT annotations, most TCR beta V segments showed up in productive rearrangements about 87% or about 30% of the time in an earlier analysis of approximately 600 of the donors. According to a later analysis, TCR association rates differed among HLA loci, with DRB1 alleles showing the most associated TCRs and HLA-C alleles showing the fewest. The authors suggested that the approach could potentially be extended to other disease states and immunological phenotypes. Roughly uniform sequencing depth across donors was assumed in presence/absence analyses, although this assumption may not hold. A later analysis reported that several top co-occurrence clusters appeared linked to parvovirus B19, influenza, CMV and Epstein-Barr virus. Immune exposure information for the cohort was limited to CMV serostatus. The study gave a list of 150 to 200 TCR beta chains associated with cytomegalovirus. The 87-base-pair reads could not distinguish some IMGT-functional V segments, including TRBV6-2 and TRBV6-3, so those segments were excluded. A further reported finding was that TCR beta sequences accurately predicted the HLA-A and HLA-B alleles for most subjects in the first cohort. Compared with the 666-donor mean, donors in an Asian-associated ancestry cluster had fewer N-insertions in productive TCRs, according to a later genetic analysis. In a later analysis, most CMV-associated TCR beta chains were found to appear HLA-restricted, with HLA associations seemingly driven largely by CMV exposure. Compared with equally common non-associated chains, HLA-associated TCR beta chains in a later analysis were more clonally expanded and had lower generation probabilities. Three of the identified cytomegalovirus-associated TCR beta chains were confirmed in vitro to be specific for cytomegalovirus antigens. Because some donors lacked HLA typing at each locus, the association tests relied only on the typed subset.

The cohort comprised 710 or so healthy bone marrow donors. At the time of sampling, every cohort member was nominally healthy, though immune exposures that went unrecorded were likely present. The donor was CMV seropositive and was included in the group of some 290 seropositive cohort members. Each donor provided a peripheral blood sample, and peripheral blood mononuclear cells were used for TCR beta sequencing. Genomic DNA was extracted from the blood cell samples with the Qiagen DNeasy Blood Extraction Kit. CDR1 and CDR2, per the germline V gene, are MNHEY and SVGAGI. From its cysteine to its phenylalanine, the CDR3 spans 16 amino acids. Just the 48-base CDR3 DNA is kept, in frame starting at base 1. Here V drops 4 bases and J drops 6 bases, and the junction holds 14 bases not matched to any gene.

The sample taken for sequencing was PBMCs. The sequence joins TRBV6-5 to TRBJ1-1, with TRBD1 identical over 7 junction bases. The receptor was derived from a woman aged 25 to 39 in good health and CMV-seropositive. In nucleotide form, the sequence is TGTGCCAGCAGTTCGGGGGGGGGACAGATATACGCTGAAGCTTTCTTT. Its translation is CASSSGGGQIYAEAFF.